The clone carrying this T cell receptor (beta chain) was detected many times. The antigen is undetermined. This record comes from a study of shared clonotypes between healthy human individuals. Whole-study findings and limits: Richness estimates generally favored naive over memory subsets.

CD4+ cells yielded CD45RA+ naive and CD45RA-negative memory subsets. Measured with immunoSEQ multiplex PCR; TCRdb has only the in-frame clones, and not every one. Among 300,000 to 400,000 clones listed, less than 75% were seen once. Per the germline V gene, CDR1 is MDHEN and CDR2 is SYDVKM. Deletions cut 3 bases from V and 0 bases from J, with 14 bases between. The CDR3 contains 17 residues. The gene calls are TRBV28 and TRBJ2-2, with D tentatively TRBD2 (6 bases). Sample: memory CD4+ T cells sorted from blood. Described subset: CD45RA-negative fraction. The source is a man between 25 and 39 years old in good health. The CDR3 DNA sequence: TGTGCCAGCAGTTTCTCGGGGGTGGGACCGAACACCGGGGAGCTGTTTTTT. Amino acid sequence: CASSFSGVGPNTGELFF.